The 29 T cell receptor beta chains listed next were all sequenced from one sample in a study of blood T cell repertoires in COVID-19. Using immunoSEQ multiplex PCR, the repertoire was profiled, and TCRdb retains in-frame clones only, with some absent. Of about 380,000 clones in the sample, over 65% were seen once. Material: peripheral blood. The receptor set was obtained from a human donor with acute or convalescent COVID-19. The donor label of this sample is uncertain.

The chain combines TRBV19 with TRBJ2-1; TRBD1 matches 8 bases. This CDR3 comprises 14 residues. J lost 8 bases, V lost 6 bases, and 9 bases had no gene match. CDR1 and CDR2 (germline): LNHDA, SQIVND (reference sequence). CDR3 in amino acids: CASRVRTGFHEQFF. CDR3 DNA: TGTGCCAGTAGGGTAAGGACAGGGTTTCATGAGCAGTTCTTC.

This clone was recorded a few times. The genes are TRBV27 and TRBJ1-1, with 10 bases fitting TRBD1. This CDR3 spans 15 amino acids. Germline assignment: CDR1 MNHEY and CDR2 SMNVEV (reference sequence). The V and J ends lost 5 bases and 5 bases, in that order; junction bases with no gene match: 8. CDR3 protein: CASSPWDRGLTEAFF. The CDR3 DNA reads TGTGCCAGCAGTCCCTGGGACAGGGGATTGACTGAAGCTTTCTTT.

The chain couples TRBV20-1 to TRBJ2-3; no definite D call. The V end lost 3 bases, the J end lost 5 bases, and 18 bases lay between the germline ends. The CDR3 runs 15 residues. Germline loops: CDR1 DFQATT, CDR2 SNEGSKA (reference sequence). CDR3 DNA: TGCAGTGCTAGTCCTGCTCGGTTTACGGTAGATACGCAGTATTTT. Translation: CSASPARFTVDTQYF.

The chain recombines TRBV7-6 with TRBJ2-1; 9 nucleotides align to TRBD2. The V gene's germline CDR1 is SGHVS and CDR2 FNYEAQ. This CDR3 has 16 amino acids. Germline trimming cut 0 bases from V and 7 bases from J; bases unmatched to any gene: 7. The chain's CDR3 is CASSLAPRGGENEQFF. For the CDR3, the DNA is TGTGCCAGCAGCTTAGCCCCGCGGGGGGGGGAGAATGAGCAGTTCTTC. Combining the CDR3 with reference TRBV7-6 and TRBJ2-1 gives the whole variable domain GAGVSQSPRYKVTKRGQDVALRCDPISGHVSLYWYRQALGQGPEFLTYFNYEAQQDKSGLPNDRFSAERPEGSISTLTIQRTEQRDSAMYRCASSLAPRGGENEQFFGPGTRLTVL.

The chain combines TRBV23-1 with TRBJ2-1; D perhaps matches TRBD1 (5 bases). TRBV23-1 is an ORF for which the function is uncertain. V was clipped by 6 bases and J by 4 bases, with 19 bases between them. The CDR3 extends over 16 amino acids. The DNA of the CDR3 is TGCGCCAGCAGCCCGGTTAGGGGCCTAGGATACAATGAGCAGTTCTTC. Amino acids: CASSPVRGLGYNEQFF.

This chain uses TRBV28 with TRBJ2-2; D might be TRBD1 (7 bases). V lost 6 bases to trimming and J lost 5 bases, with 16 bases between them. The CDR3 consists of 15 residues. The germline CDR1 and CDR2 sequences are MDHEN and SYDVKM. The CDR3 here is CASRLRAGGTGELFF. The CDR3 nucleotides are TGTGCCAGCAGACTAAGGGCAGGGGGGACCGGGGAGCTGTTTTTT.

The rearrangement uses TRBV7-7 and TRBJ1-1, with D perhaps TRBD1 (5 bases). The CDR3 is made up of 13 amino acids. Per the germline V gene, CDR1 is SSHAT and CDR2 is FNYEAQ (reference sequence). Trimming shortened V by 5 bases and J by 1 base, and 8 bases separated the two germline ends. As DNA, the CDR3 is TGTGCCAGCAGCCTACAGGAGAACACTGAAGCTTTCTTT. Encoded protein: CASSLQENTEAFF.

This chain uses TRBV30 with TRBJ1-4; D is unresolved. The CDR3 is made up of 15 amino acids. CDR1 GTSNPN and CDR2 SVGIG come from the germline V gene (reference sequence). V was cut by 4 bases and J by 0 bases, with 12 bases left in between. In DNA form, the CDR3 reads TGTGCCTGGACCACAGAACCGGCAACTAATGAAAAACTGTTTTTT. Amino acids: CAWTTEPATNEKLFF.

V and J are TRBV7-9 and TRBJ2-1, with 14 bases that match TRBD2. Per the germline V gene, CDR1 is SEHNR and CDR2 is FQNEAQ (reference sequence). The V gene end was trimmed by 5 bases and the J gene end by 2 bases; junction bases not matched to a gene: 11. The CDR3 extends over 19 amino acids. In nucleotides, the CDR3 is TGTGCCAGCAGCCGCGGACTAGCGGGAGGCCCTTACCCCTACAATGAGCAGTTCTTC. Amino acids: CASSRGLAGGPYPYNEQFF.

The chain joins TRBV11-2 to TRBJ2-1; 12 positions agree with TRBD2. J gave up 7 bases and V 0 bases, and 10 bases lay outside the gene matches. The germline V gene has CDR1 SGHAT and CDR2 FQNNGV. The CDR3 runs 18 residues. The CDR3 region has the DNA TGTGCCAGCAGCTTAGATCTGACTAGCGGGAGTACGGGTAATGAGCAGTTCTTC. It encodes CASSLDLTSGSTGNEQFF.

In DNA, the CDR3 is TGTGCCAGCAGCTTAGTACCTAGCTTTTCGGAGACCCAGTACTTC. Protein product: CASSLVPSFSETQYF. The chain carries TRBV7-2 and TRBJ2-5; a possible D gene is TRBD2 (5 bases). This CDR3 contains 15 residues. CDR1 and CDR2 (germline): SGHTA, FQGNSA. V gave up 1 base and J gave up 5 bases, with 14 bases separating them. The complete variable domain, with remaining parts taken from reference TRBV7-2 and TRBJ2-5, reads GAGVSQSPSNKVTEKGKDVELRCDPISGHTALYWYRQSLGQGLEFLIYFQGNSAPDKSGLPSDRFSAERTGGSVSTLTIQRTQQEDSAVYLCASSLVPSFSETQYFGPGTRLLVL.

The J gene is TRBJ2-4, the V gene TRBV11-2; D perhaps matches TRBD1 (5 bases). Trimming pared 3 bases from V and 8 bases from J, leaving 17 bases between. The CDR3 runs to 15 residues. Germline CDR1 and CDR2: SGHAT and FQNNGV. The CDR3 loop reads CASSFFGAAIDIQYF. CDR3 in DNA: TGTGCCAGCAGCTTTTTTGGGGCGGCTATCGACATTCAGTACTTC. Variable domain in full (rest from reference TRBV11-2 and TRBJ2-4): EAGVAQSPRYKIIEKRQSVAFWCNPISGHATLYWYQQILGQGPKLLIQFQNNGVVDDSQLPKDRFSAERLKGVDSTLKIQPAKLEDSAVYLCASSFFGAAIDIQYFGAGTRLSVL.

The CDR3 sequence: CASSFRSSYNEQFF. The DNA for the CDR3 is TGTGCCAGCAGTTTCCGCAGCTCCTACAATGAGCAGTTCTTC. This chain uses TRBV28 with TRBJ2-1, with D unclear. In germline, CDR1 is MDHEN, CDR2 SYDVKM. CDR3 length equals 14 residues. Trimming left V 3 bases short and J 0 bases short, with 6 bases between.

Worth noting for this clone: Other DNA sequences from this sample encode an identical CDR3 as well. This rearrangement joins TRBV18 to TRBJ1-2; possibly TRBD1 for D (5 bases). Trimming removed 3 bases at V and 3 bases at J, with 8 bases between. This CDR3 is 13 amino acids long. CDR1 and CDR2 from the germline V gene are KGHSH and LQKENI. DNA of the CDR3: TGTGCCAGCTCACCCCAGGGTGACTATGGCTACACCTTC. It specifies CASSPQGDYGYTF.

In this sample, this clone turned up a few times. CDR3 coding DNA: TGTGCCAGCAGCCCCTCGACAGGGGTCTATGGCTACACCTTC. Its protein product is CASSPSTGVYGYTF. The chain employs TRBV7-2 and TRBJ1-2; 8 bases are a match to TRBD1. This CDR3 contains 14 residues. The V gene's germline CDR1 is SGHTA and CDR2 FQGNSA. V was pared by 5 bases and J by 4 bases, with 6 bases of the junction left unmatched.

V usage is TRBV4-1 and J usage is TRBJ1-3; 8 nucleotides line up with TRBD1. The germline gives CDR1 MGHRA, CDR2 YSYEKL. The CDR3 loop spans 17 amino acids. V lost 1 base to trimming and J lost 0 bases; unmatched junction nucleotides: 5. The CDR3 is CASSQVQGVSSGNTIYF. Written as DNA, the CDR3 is TGCGCCAGCAGCCAAGTACAGGGGGTAAGCTCTGGAAACACCATATATTTT.

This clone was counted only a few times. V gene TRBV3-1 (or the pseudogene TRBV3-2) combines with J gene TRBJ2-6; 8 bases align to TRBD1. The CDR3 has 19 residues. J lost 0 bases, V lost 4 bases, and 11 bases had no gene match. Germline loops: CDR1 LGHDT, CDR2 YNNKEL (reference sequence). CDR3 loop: CASSPGTGLTPSGANVLTF. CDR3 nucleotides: TGTGCCAGCAGCCCCGGGACAGGCCTGACCCCCTCTGGGGCCAACGTCCTGACTTTC.

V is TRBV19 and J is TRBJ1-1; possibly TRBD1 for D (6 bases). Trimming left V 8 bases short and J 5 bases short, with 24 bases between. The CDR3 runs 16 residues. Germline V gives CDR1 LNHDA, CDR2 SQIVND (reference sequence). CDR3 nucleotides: TGTGCCAGTCTTACCGGGGGGGCGCGAGGAGAAACTGAAGCTTTCTTT. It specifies CASLTGGARGETEAFF.

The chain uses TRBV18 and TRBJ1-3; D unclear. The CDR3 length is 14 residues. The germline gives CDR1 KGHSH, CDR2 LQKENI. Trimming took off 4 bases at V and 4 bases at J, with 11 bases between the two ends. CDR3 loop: CASSHQEAGNTIYF. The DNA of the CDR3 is TGTGCCAGCTCACATCAGGAGGCGGGAAACACCATATATTTT.

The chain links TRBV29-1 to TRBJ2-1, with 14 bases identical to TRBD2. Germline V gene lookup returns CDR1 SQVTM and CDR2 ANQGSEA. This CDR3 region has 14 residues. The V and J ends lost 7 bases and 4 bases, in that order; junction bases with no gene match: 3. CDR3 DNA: TGCAGCGGTAGGACTAGCGGGAGGTACAATGAGCAGTTCTTC. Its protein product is CSGRTSGRYNEQFF.

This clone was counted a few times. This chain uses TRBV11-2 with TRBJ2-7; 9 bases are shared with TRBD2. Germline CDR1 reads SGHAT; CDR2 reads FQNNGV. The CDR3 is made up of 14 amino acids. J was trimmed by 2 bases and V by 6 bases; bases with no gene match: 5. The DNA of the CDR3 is TGTGCCAGCAGACGGACTAGCGACACCTACGAGCAGTACTTC. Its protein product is CASRRTSDTYEQYF.

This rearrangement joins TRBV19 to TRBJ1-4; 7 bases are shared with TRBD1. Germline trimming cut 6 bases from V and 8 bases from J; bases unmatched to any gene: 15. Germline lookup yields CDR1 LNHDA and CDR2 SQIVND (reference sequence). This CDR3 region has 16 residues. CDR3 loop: CASRIGRAGGKEKLFF. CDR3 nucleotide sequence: TGTGCCAGTAGGATCGGAAGGGCAGGGGGAAAGGAAAAACTGTTTTTT.

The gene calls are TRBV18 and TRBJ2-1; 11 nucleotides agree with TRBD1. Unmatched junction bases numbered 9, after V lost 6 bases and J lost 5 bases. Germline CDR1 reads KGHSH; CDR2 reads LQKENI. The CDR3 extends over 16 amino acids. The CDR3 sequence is CASSPDRGRADNEQFF. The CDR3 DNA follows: TGTGCCAGCTCCCCGGACAGGGGGCGGGCGGACAATGAGCAGTTCTTC.

The CDR3 DNA follows: TGTGCCAGCAGCCGGGACATCACCCCAACCACTGAAGCTTTCTTT. Encoded protein: CASSRDITPTTEAFF. This chain joins TRBV3-1 (or the pseudogene TRBV3-2) and TRBJ1-1; a possible D gene is TRBD1 (6 bases). Germline V CDR1 and CDR2: LGHDT, YNNKEL (reference sequence). The CDR3 sequence is 15 residues long. The germline V and J ends were trimmed by 4 bases and 4 bases, with 16 bases remaining between them.

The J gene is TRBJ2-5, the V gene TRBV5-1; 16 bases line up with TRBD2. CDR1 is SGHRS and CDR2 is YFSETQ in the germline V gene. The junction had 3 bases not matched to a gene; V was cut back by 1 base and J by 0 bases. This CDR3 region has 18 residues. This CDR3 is CASSLWGLAGGYQETQYF. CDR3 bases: TGCGCCAGCAGCTTGTGGGGACTAGCGGGAGGGTACCAAGAGACCCAGTACTTC.

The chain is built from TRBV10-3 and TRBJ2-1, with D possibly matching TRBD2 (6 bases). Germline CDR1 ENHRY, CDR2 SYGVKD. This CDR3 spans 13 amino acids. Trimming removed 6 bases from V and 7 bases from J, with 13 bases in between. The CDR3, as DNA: TGTGCCATCAGAAGGGGAGGAGAAAATGAGCAGTTCTTC. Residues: CAIRRGGENEQFF.

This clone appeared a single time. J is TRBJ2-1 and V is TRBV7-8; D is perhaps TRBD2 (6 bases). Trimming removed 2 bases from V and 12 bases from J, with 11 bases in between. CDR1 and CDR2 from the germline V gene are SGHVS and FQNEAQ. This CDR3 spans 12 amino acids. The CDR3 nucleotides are TGTGCCAGCAGCTTAACGGGAGAGAGGCAGTTCTTC. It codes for CASSLTGERQFF.

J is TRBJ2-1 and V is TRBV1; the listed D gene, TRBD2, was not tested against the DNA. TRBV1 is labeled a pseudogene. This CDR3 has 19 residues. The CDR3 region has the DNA TGCACCAGCAGCCAAGTAGGTTCGAGGGAGGGCCCGCCCTACAATGAGCAGTTCTTC. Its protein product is CTSSQVGSREGPPYNEQFF.

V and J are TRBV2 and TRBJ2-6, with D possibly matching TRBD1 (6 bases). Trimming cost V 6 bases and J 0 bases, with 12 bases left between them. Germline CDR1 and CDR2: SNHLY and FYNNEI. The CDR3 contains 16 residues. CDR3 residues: CASSVYRVSGANVLTF. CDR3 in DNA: TGTGCCAGCAGCGTCTACAGGGTCTCTGGGGCCAACGTCCTGACTTTC.